These T cell receptor beta chains were read from a single sample in a study of blood T cell repertoires in COVID-19. Generated by immunoSEQ multiplex PCR, the TCRdb table keeps only in-frame clones and is missing some. This table has around 90,000 clones, around 87% appearing once. Sample: peripheral blood. Receptor source: a male donor with acute or convalescent COVID-19. Both conserved end residues are part of each CDR3. The D gene is left open where the match is weak.

J | D | V | CDR3 | DNA
TRBJ2-7 | . | TRBV5-8 | CASSLLAGRGEQYF | TGTGCCAGCAGCTTGCTTGCAGGGCGGGGCGAGCAGTACTTC
TRBJ2-7 | TRBD1 | TRBV7-6 | CASSPGGTGVYEQYF | TGTGCCAGCAGCCCAGGTGGTACAGGGGTCTACGAGCAGTACTTC
TRBJ1-1 | TRBD1 | TRBV7-6 | CASSLGQGRAEAFF | TGTGCCAGCAGCTTAGGACAGGGGAGGGCTGAAGCTTTCTTT
TRBJ1-5 | TRBD1 | TRBV2 | CASSVGTVNQPQHF | TGTGCCAGCAGTGTCGGGACAGTCAATCAGCCCCAGCATTTT
TRBJ1-1 | . | TRBV3-1/TRBV3-2 | CASSLGYTEAFF | TGTGCCAGCAGCCTCGGGTACACTGAAGCTTTCTTT
TRBJ1-4 | . | TRBV27 | CASRTWEKNEKLFF | TGTGCCAGCAGGACTTGGGAGAAGAATGAAAAACTGTTTTTT
TRBJ1-1 | TRBD1 | TRBV7-9 | CASSFGQGANTEAFF | TGTGCCAGCAGCTTTGGACAGGGGGCGAACACTGAAGCTTTCTTT
TRBJ1-6 | . | TRBV7-9 | CASVPGSSYNSPLHF | TGTGCCAGCGTCCCCGGGAGCTCCTATAATTCACCCCTCCACTTT
TRBJ2-7 | . | TRBV15 | CATSREAGSSYEQYF | TGTGCCACCAGCAGAGAAGCAGGATCCTCCTACGAGCAGTACTTC
TRBJ1-1 | TRBD1 | TRBV5-5 | CASSGLGQMNTEAFF | TGTGCCAGCAGCGGACTGGGACAGATGAACACTGAAGCTTTCTTT
TRBJ2-2 | . | TRBV27 | CASSWGDTNTGELFF | TGTGCCAGCAGTTGGGGAGATACGAACACCGGGGAGCTGTTTTTT